These 9 T cell receptor beta chains were all obtained from the same sample, sequenced in a study of patients and donors after allogeneic stem cell transplantation. TCRdb recomputed calls from the RT-PCR reads with MiXCR, one row per CDR3 protein. The data contain around 150,000 distinct CDR3 sequences, approximately 40% of them singletons. Material: blood, either unsorted or a sorted T cell fraction (not recorded which). The receptors come from a human donor who was either an allogeneic HSCT recipient or a stem cell or donor lymphocyte infusion donor (not recorded which). It is not recorded whose cells these are; they may come from a transplant donor.

The chain has TRBV7-2 and TRBJ1-2, with 7 bases that match TRBD1. The junction had 4 bases not matched to a gene; V was cut back by 3 bases and J by 3 bases. The germline V gene encodes CDR1 SGHTA and CDR2 FQGNSA. The length of the CDR3 is 14 residues. CDR3 in amino acids: CASSFGTAYYGYTF. DNA of the CDR3: TGTGCCAGCAGCTTCGGGACAGCTTACTATGGCTACACCTTC.

The J gene is TRBJ1-1, the V gene TRBV20-1; tentative D call: TRBD1 (6 bases). This CDR3 is 13 amino acids long. V lost 3 bases, J lost 5 bases, and 13 bases lay in between. Germline V gives CDR1 DFQATT, CDR2 SNEGSKA (reference sequence). The chain's CDR3 is CSASHREVTEAFF. In DNA, the CDR3 is TGCAGTGCTAGTCACAGGGAGGTTACTGAAGCTTTCTTT.

The rearrangement links TRBV6-5 to TRBJ2-3, with a possible D match to TRBD2 (6 bases). CDR1 and CDR2 (germline): MNHEY, SVGAGI. This CDR3 has 16 amino acids. Trimming pared 4 bases from V and 1 base from J, leaving 15 bases between. DNA of the CDR3: TGTGCCAGCAGTTTCATGCTAGCGATGGGCACAGATACGCAGTATTTT. As protein: CASSFMLAMGTDTQYF.

The chain is built from TRBV29-1 and TRBJ2-7; D gene unclear. Deletions cut 4 bases from V and 5 bases from J, with 15 bases between. This CDR3 is 13 amino acids long. Germline V CDR1 and CDR2: SQVTM, ANQGSEA. The CDR3 loop is CSVGLGSLDEQYF. DNA for the CDR3: TGCAGCGTTGGTCTGGGCAGTTTGGACGAGCAGTACTTC.

This rearrangement joins TRBV6-5 to TRBJ2-3, with D possibly being TRBD1 (6 bases). The CDR3 is 15 amino acids. The V end was cut by 6 bases, the J end by 6 bases, with 19 bases between. The germline gives CDR1 MNHEY, CDR2 SVGAGI. The CDR3 sequence: CASSALGQLLDTQYF. The DNA for the CDR3 is TGTGCCAGCAGCGCCCTCGGACAGCTCCTGGATACGCAGTATTTT.

This clonotype occurred once. This sequence joins TRBV12-3 or TRBV12-4 and TRBJ2-5, with 11 bases aligning to TRBD1. The CDR3 length is 15 residues. With 9 bases clipped from V and 4 bases from J, the junction kept 10 bases outside the gene matches. In nucleotides, the CDR3 is TGTGCCAGTAGCAATACGGGACAGGGGGGAGAGACCCAGTACTTC. This translates into CASSNTGQGGETQYF.

This clonotype was counted many times. V usage is TRBV12-3 or TRBV12-4 and J usage is TRBJ1-5; D remains unclear. V was clipped by 1 base and J by 2 bases, with 6 bases between them. This CDR3 contains 14 residues. DNA of the CDR3: TGTGCCAGCAGTTTAGGATTGGGCAATCAGCCCCAGCATTTT. This translates into CASSLGLGNQPQHF.

This clonotype was observed a handful of times. The chain carries TRBV2 and TRBJ1-5, with 7 bases matching TRBD1. V shed 8 bases and J 5 bases; nucleotides not matched to a gene: 9. The CDR3 covers 14 residues. Germline V gives CDR1 SNHLY, CDR2 FYNNEI. As DNA, the CDR3 is TGTGCCAGCGTCCCGACAGGGCGGGATCAGCCCCAGCATTTT. Amino acids: CASVPTGRDQPQHF.

The chain carries TRBV7-8 and TRBJ1-1, with D maybe TRBD1 (5 bases). Germline values: CDR1 SGHVS, CDR2 FQNEAQ. CDR3 length equals 15 residues. Trimming stripped 3 bases from V and 1 base from J, with 12 bases between. CDR3 nucleotides: TGTGCCAGCAGCTTCCCGACAGACCGGAACACTGAAGCTTTCTTT. Translating gives CASSFPTDRNTEAFF.